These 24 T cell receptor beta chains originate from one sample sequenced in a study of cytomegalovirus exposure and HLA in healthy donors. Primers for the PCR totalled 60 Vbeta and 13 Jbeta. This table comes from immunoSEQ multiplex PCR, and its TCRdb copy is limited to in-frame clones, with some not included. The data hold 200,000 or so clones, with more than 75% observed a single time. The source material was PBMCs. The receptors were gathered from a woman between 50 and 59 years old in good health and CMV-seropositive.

CDR3 region: CASSFGAGSDTQYF. CDR3 in DNA: TGTGCCAGCAGCTTCGGGGCGGGATCCGATACGCAGTATTTT. The rearrangement uses TRBV7-9 and TRBJ2-3; D is possibly TRBD2 (6 bases). Per germline, CDR1 SEHNR and CDR2 FQNEAQ (reference sequence). CDR3 size: 14 residues. V gave up 3 bases and J gave up 6 bases, with 13 bases separating them.

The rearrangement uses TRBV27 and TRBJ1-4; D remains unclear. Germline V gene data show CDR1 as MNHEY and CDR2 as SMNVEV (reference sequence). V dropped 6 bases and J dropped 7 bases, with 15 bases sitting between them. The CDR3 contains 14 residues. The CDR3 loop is CASRRRTISEKLFF. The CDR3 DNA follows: TGTGCCAGCAGAAGGAGGACTATAAGTGAAAAACTGTTTTTT.

Here the CDR3 reads CASSPGLVAYEQYF. The DNA of the CDR3 is TGTGCCAGCAGCCCTGGACTAGTCGCCTACGAGCAGTACTTC. The chain links TRBV11-2 to TRBJ2-7; 7 bases align to TRBD2. Germline V gives CDR1 SGHAT, CDR2 FQNNGV. V was pared by 5 bases and J by 2 bases, with 6 bases of the junction left unmatched. This CDR3 is built from 14 residues.

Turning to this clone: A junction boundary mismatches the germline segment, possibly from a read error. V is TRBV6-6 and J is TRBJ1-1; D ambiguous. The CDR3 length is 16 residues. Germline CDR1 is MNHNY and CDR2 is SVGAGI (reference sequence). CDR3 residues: CASSYSTSGGNAEAFF. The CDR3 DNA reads TGTGCCAGCAGTTACTCGACTTCCGGAGGGAACGCTGAAGCTTTCTTT.

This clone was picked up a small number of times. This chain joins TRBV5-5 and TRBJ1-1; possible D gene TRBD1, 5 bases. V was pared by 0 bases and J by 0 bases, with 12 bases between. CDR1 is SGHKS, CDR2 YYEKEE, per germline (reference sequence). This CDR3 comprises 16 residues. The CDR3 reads CASSLEPQGMNTEAFF. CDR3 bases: TGTGCCAGCAGCTTGGAGCCCCAGGGCATGAACACTGAAGCTTTCTTT.

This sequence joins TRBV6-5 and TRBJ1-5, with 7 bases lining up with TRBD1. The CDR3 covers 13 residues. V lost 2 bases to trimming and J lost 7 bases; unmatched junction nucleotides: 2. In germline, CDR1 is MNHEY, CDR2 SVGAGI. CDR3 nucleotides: TGTGCCAGCAGTTACCAGGGGGACCAGCCCCAGCATTTT. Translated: CASSYQGDQPQHF.

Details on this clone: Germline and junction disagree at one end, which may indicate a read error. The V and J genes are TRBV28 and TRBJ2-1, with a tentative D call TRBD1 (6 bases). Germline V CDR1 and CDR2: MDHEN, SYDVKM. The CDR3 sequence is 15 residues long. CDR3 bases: TGTGCCAGCAGCCGATCGGCCCCGAGGGACAATAAGCAGTTCTTC. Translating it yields CASSRSAPRDNKQFF.

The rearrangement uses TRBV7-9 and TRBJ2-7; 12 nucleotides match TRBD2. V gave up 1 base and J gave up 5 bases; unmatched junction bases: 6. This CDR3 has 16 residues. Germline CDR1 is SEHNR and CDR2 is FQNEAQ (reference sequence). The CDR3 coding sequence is TGTGCCAGCAGCTTAGGGCTAGCGGGGGGGCAACACGAGCAGTACTTC. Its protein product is CASSLGLAGGQHEQYF.

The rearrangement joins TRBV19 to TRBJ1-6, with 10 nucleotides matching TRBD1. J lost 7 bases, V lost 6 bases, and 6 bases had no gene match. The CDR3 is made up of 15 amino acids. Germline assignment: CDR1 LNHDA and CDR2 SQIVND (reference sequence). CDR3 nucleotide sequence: TGTGCCAGTAGCCCGGACAGGGGGGAAAATTCACCCCTCCACTTT. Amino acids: CASSPDRGENSPLHF.

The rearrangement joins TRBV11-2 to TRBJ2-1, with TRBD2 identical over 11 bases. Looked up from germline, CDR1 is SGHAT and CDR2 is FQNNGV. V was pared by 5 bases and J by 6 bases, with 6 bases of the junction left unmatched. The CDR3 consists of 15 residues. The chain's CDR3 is CASSPLAGDRNEQFF. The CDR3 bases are TGTGCCAGCAGCCCACTAGCGGGAGATCGCAATGAGCAGTTCTTC.

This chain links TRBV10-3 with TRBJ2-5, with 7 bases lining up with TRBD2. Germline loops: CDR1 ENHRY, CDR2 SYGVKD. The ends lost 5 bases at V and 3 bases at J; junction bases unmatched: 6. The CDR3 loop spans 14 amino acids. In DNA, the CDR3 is TGTGCCATCAGTCCCGGGACTACTAAAGAGACCCAGTACTTC. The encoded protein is CAISPGTTKETQYF.

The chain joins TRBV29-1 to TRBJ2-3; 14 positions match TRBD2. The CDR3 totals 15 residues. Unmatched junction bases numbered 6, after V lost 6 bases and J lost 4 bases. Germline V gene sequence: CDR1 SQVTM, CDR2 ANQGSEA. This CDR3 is CSVKGTSGRPDTQYF. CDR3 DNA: TGCAGCGTAAAAGGGACTAGCGGGAGACCAGATACGCAGTATTTT.

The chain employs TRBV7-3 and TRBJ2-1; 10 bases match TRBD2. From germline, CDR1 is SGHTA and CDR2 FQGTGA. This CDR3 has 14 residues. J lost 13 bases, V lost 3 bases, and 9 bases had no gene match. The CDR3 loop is CASSFRPSGSRQFF. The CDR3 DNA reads TGTGCCAGCAGCTTTAGGCCTAGCGGGAGTCGTCAGTTCTTC.

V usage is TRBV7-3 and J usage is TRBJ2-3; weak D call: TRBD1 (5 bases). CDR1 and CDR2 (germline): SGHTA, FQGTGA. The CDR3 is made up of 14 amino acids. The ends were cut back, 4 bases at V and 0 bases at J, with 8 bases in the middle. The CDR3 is CASSWGGSTDTQYF. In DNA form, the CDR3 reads TGTGCCAGCAGCTGGGGCGGCAGCACAGATACGCAGTATTTT.

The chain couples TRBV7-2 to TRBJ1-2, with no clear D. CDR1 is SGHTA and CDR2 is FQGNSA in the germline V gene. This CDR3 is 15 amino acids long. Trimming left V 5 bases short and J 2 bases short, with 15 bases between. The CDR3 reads CASSPRTGSNYGYTF. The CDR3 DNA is TGTGCCAGCAGCCCCCGGACTGGTTCAAACTATGGCTACACCTTC. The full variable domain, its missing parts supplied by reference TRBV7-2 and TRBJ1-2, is GAGVSQSPSNKVTEKGKDVELRCDPISGHTALYWYRQSLGQGLEFLIYFQGNSAPDKSGLPSDRFSAERTGGSVSTLTIQRTQQEDSAVYLCASSPRTGSNYGYTFGSGTRLTVV.

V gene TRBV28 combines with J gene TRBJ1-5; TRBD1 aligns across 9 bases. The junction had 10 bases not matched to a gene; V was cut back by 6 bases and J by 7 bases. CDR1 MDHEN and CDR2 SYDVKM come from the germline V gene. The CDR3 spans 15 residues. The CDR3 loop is CASREMGQGYQPQHF. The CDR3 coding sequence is TGTGCCAGCAGAGAAATGGGACAGGGTTACCAGCCCCAGCATTTT.

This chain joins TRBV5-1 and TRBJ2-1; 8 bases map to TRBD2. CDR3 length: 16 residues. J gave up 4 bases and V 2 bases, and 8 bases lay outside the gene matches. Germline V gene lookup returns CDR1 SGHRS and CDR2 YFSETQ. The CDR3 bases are TGCGCCAGCAGCTTTTTCGGACTAGCCGAATACAATGAGCAGTTCTTC. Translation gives CASSFFGLAEYNEQFF.

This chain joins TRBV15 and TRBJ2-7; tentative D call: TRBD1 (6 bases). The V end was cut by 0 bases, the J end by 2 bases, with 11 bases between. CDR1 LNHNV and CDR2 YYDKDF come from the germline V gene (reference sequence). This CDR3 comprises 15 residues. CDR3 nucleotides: TGTGCCACCAGCAGAGATCTAGGACAGACCTACGAGCAGTACTTC. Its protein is CATSRDLGQTYEQYF.

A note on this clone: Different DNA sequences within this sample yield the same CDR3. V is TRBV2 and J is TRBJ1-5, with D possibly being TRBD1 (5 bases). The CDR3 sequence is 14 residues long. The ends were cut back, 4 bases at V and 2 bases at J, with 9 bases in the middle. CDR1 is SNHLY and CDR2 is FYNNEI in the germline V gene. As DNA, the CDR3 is TGTGCCAGCAGTGCGCAAGGGGGCAATCAGCCCCAGCATTTT. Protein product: CASSAQGGNQPQHF.

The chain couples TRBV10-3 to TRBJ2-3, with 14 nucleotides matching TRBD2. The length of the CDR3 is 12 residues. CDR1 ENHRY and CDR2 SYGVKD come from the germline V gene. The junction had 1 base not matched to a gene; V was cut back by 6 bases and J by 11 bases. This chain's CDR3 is CAIRGTSGGQYF. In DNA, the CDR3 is TGTGCCATCAGGGGGACTAGCGGGGGGCAGTATTTT.

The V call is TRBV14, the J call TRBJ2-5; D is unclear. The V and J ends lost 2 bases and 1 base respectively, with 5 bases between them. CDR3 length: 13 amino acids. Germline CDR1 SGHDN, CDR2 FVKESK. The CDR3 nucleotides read TGTGCCAGCAGCCAACAGGTCCAAGAGACCCAGTACTTC. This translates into CASSQQVQETQYF.

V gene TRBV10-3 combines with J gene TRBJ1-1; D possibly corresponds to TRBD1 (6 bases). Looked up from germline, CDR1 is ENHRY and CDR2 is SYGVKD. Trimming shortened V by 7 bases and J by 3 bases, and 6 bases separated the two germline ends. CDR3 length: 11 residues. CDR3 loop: CAIKGDTEAFF. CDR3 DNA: TGTGCCATCAAGGGGGACACTGAAGCTTTCTTT.

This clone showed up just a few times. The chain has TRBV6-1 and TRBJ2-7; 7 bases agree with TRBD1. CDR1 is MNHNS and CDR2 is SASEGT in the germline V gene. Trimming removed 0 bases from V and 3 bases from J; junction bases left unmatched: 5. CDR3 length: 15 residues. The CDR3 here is CASSEAGQPNYEQYF. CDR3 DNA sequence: TGTGCCAGCAGTGAAGCGGGACAGCCGAACTACGAGCAGTACTTC.

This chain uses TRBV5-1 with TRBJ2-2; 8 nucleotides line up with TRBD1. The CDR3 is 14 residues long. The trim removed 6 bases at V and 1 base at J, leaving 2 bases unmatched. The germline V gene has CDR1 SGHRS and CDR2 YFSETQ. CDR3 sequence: CASKTGGNTGELFF. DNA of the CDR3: TGCGCCAGCAAAACAGGGGGGAACACCGGGGAGCTGTTTTTT. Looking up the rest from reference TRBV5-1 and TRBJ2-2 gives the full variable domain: KAGVTQTPRYLIKTRGQQVTLSCSPISGHRSVSWYQQTPGQGLQFLFEYFSETQRNKGNFPGRFSGRQFSNSRSEMNVSTLELGDSALYLCASKTGGNTGELFFGEGSRLTVL.